This T cell receptor (beta chain) was observed in a study of type 1 regulatory T cells. Remarks on this clonotype: The antigen is unknown.

TCRdb re-called the reads through MiXCR, storing one row per CDR3 protein. There are about 62,000 distinct CDR3 sequences in the sample; approximately 67% occur only once, and roughly 1.9% lies in the top ten. Per the germline V gene, CDR1 is ENHRY and CDR2 is SYGVKD. V was pared by 3 bases and J by 4 bases, with 13 bases between. This CDR3 has 14 residues. Sequencing was carried out using cultured non-Tr1 T cells, either the whole culture or a sorted T cell fraction (not recorded which). This TCR came from a human donor in good health. The chain joins TRBV10-3 to TRBJ2-7; D may be TRBD1 (6 bases). The CDR3 reads CAISEQGSIYEQYF. CDR3 nucleotide sequence: TGTGCCATCAGTGAACAGGGATCGATTTACGAGCAGTACTTC.